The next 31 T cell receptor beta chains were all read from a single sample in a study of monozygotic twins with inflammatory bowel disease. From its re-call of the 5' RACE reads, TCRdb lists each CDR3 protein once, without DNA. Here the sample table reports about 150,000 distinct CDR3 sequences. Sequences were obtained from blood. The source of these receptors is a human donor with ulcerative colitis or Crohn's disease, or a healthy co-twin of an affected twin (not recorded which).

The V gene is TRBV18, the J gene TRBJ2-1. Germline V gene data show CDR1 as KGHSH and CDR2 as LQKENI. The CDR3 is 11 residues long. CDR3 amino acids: CASSPSLEQFF.

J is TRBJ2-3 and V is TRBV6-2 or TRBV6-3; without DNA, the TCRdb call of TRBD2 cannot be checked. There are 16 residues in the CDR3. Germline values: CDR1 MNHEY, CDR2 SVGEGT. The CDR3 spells CASSYGLADLTDTQYF.

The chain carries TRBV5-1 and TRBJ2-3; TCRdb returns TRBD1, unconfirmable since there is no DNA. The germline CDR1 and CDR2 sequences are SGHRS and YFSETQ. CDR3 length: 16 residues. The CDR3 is CASSLWTGRVTDTQYF.

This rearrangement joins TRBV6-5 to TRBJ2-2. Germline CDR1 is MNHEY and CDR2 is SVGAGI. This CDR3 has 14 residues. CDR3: CASSYSNGAEELFF.

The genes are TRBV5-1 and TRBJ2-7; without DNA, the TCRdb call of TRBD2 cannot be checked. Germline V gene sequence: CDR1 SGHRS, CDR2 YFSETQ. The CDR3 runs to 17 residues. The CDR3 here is CASSLSRTSGLSYEQYF.

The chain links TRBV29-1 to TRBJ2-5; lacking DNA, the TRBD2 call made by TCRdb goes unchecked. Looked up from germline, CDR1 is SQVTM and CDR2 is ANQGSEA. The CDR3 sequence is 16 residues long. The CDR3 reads CSVEEHPGLAEETQYF.

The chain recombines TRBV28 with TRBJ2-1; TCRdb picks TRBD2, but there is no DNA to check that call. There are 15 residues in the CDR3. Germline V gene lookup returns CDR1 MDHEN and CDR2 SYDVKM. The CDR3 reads CASRPGPARINEQFF. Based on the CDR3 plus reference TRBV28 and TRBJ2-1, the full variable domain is DVKVTQSSRYLVKRTGEKVFLECVQDMDHENMFWYRQDPGLGLRLIYFSYDVKMKEKGDIPEGYSVSREKKERFSLILESASTNQTSMYLCASRPGPARINEQFFGPGTRLTVL.

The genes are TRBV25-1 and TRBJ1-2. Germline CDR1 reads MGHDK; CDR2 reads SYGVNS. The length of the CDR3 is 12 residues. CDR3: CASSEIEGGYTF.

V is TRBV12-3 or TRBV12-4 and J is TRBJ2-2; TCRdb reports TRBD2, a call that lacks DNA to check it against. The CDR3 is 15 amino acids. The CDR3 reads CASRLLAGVTGELFF.

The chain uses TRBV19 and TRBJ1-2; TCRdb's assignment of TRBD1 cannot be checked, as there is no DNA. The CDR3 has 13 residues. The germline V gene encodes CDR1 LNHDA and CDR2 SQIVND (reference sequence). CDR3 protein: CASRPWTGKSYTF.

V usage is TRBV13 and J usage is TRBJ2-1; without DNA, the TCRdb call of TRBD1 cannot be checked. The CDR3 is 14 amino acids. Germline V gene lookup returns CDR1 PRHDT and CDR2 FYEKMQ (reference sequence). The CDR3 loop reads CASTPLGDYNEQFF.

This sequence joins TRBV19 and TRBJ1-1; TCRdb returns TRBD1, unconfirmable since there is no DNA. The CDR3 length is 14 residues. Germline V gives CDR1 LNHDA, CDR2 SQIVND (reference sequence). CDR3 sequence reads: CASREQGLFTEAFF.

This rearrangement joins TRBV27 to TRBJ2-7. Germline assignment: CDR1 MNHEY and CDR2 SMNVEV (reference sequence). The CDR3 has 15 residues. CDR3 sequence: CASSLKGYGTYEQYF.

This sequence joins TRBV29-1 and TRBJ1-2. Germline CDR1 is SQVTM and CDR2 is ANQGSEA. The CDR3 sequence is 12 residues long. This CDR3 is CSVGEGNYGYTF.

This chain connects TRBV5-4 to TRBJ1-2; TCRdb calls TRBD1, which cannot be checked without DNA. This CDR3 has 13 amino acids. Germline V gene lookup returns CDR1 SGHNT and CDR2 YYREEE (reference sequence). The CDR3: CASTRGINYGYTF.

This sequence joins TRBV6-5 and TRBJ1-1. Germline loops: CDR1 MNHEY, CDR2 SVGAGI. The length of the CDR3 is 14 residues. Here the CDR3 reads CASSYDGTYTEAFF.

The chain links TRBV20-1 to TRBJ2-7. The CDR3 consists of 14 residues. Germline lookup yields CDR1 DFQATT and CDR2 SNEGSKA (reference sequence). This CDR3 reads CSARGERGSYEQYF.

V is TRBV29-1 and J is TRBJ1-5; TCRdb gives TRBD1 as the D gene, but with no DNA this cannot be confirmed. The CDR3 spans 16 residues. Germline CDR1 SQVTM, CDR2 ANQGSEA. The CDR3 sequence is CSVEWGDRGGNQPQHF.

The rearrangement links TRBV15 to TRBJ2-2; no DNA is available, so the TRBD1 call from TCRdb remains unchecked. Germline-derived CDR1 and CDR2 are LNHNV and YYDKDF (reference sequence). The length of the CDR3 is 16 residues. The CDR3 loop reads CATSRDLGTGSGELFF. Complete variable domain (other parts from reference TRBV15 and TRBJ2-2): DAMVIQNPRYQVTQFGKPVTLSCSQTLNHNVMYWYQQKSSQAPKLLFHYYDKDFNNEADTPDNFQSRRPNTSFCFLDIRSPGLGDTAMYLCATSRDLGTGSGELFFGEGSRLTVL.

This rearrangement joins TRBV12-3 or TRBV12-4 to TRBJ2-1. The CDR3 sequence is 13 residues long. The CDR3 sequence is CASSFHTYNEQFF.

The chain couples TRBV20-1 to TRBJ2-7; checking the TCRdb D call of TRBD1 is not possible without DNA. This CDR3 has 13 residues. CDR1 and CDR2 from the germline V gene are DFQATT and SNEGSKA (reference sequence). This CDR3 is CSAQGQVSYEQYF.

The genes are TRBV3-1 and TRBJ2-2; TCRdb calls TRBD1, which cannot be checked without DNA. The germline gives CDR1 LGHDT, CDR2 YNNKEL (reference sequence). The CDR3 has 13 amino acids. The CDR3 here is CASKTGNTGELFF.

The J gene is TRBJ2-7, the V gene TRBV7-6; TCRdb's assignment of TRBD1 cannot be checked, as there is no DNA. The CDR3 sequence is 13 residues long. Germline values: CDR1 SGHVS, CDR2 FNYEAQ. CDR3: CASSPWGYYEQYF. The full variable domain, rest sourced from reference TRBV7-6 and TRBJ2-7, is GAGVSQSPRYKVTKRGQDVALRCDPISGHVSLYWYRQALGQGPEFLTYFNYEAQQDKSGLPNDRFSAERPEGSISTLTIQRTEQRDSAMYRCASSPWGYYEQYFGPGTRLTVT.

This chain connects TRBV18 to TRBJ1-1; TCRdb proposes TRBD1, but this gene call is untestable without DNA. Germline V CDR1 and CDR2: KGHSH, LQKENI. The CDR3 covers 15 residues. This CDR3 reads CASSPGTRRNTEAFF.

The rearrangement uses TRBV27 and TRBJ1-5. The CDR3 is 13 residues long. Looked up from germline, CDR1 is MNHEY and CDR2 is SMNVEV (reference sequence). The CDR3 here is CASRTYRDEPQHF.

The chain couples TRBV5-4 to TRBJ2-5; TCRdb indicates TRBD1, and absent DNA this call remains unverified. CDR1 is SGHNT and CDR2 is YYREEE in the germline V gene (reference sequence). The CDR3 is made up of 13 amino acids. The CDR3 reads CASSGTVQETQYF.

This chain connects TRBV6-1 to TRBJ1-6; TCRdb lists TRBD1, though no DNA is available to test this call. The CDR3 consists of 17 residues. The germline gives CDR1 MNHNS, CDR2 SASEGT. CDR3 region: CASSPQLTQGPNSPLHF.

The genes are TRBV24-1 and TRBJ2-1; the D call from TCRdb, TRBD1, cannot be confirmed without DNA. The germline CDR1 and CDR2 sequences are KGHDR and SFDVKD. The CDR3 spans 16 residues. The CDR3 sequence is CATSDSGTPLYNEQFF.

The chain's CDR3 is CSARDSASTYEQYF. The chain joins TRBV20-1 to TRBJ2-7. The germline V gene has CDR1 DFQATT and CDR2 SNEGSKA (reference sequence). The CDR3 runs to 14 residues.

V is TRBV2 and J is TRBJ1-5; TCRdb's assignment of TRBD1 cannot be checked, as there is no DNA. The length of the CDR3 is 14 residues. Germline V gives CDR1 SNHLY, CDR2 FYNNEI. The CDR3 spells CASSEDRVNQPQHF.

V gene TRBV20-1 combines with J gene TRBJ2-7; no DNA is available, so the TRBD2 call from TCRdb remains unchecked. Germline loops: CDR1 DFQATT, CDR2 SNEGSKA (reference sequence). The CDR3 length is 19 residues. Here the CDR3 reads CSARDLGLAGADKSPEQYF.